A single T cell receptor (beta chain) is shown here with its context. Its specificity is unknown. Between the trimmed V and J ends, which lost 6 bases and 2 bases, there was a span of 12 bases. Germline V CDR1 and CDR2: MNHEY, SVGAGI. The CDR3 is 14 residues long. MiXCR, applied by TCRdb to the reads, yields one record per CDR3 protein. The table includes around 140,000 distinct CDR3 sequences, roughly a third detected once. The data stem from a study of T cell repertoires in cytomegalovirus infection. As for the study in general: Use of recently identified HLA-C-restricted and well-studied HLA-B-restricted CMV epitopes was part of the study. An indication of both CMV infection and matching HLA type came from public TCR beta signatures.

This receptor was taken from a human donor in good health (CMV status not recorded). Some clones in this sample may be carry-over from other donors' samples. This chain joins TRBV6-5 and TRBJ2-3; D unclear. Sequencing used CD8+ T cells from cultured PBMCs, obtained from culture after CMV antigen stimulation. This chain's CDR3 is CASSKGLLTDTQYF. The CDR3 DNA sequence: TGTGCCAGCAGCAAAGGGCTACTCACAGATACGCAGTATTTT.